This T cell receptor (beta chain) comes out of a study of T-cell reconstitution after alpha-beta-depleted transplantation in children. Germline V gene data show CDR1 as SGDLS and CDR2 as YYNGEE. This CDR3 region has 11 residues. Trimming took 3 bases from V and 5 from J, leaving 2 bases between them. Unique molecular identifiers tagged the TCRbeta library. TCRdb fed the PCR reads into MiXCR, producing one record per CDR3 protein. Counted here are just over 950,000 distinct CDR3 sequences, about 31% occurring once; the ten biggest clones make up over 25%. This chain connects TRBV9 to TRBJ2-2; no firm D call. The material was PBMCs, mostly from graft donor cells, obtained 360 days after TCRalphabeta/CD19-depleted stem cell transplant. The source is a boy younger than two who had a stem cell transplant for SCID, so the T cells may come from the graft donor. CDR3 loop: CASSATGELFF. DNA for the CDR3: TGTGCCAGCAGCGCTACCGGGGAGCTGTTTTTT.